The 24 T cell receptor beta chains reported below all come from one sample, sequenced in a study of blood T cell repertoires in COVID-19 (dated by TCRdb to 2020 to 2021). The library was generated by the immunoSEQ multiplex PCR assay. This is the immuneACCESS table as TCRdb keeps it, with only in-frame sequences that have V and J called. A part of the clones is gone; compared with another copy, unresolved V genes explain less than half, and the rest is unexplained. This sample comprises under 350,000 clones, 90% of them detected only once. In total, the top ten clones hold 6.5% to 8% of the sample. Specimen: peripheral blood. These receptors originate from a woman aged 25 to 45 with COVID-19, enrolled during active disease.

The J gene is TRBJ1-5, the V gene TRBV7-2, with a tentative D call TRBD1 (6 bases). V gave up 0 bases and J gave up 4 bases, with 10 bases separating them. The CDR3 spans 15 residues. Germline values: CDR1 SGHTA, CDR2 FQGNSA. CDR3 loop: CASSLAGTSNQPQHF. Written as DNA, the CDR3 is TGTGCCAGCAGCTTAGCCGGGACATCTAATCAGCCCCAGCATTTT.

The chain uses TRBV28 and TRBJ2-7; D is uncertain. V was cut by 6 bases and J by 3 bases, with 9 bases left in between. The CDR3 loop spans 12 amino acids. The germline CDR1 and CDR2 sequences are MDHEN and SYDVKM. CDR3 protein: CASSPEDYEQYF. Written as DNA, the CDR3 is TGTGCCAGCAGCCCAGAGGACTACGAGCAGTACTTC.

The sample holds one count of this clone. The J gene is TRBJ2-7, the V gene TRBV5-4, with 9 bases fitting TRBD1. V was clipped by 3 bases and J by 2 bases; unmatched bases: 9. Germline V gene data show CDR1 as SGHNT and CDR2 as YYREEE (reference sequence). The CDR3 contains 16 residues. DNA of the CDR3: TGTGCCAGCAGCTACGGAGGGACAGGGAAAACCTACGAGCAGTACTTC. This encodes CASSYGGTGKTYEQYF.

In its sample, this clone was seen once. The chain carries TRBV18 and TRBJ2-7, with 7 bases identical to TRBD1. Germline V lookup: CDR1 KGHSH, CDR2 LQKENI. V was pared by 3 bases and J by 5 bases, with 7 bases of the junction left unmatched. This CDR3 contains 14 residues. The CDR3 bases are TGTGCCAGCTCACCCCCGACAGGGAACCACGAGCAGTACTTC. It specifies CASSPPTGNHEQYF.

The chain links TRBV18 to TRBJ2-1; 7 bases agree with TRBD1. The CDR3 contains 15 residues. Germline-derived CDR1 and CDR2 are KGHSH and LQKENI. Trimming cost V 6 bases and J 9 bases; bases outside gene matches: 14. The CDR3 spells CASSPTGTVGGEQFF. The CDR3, as DNA: TGTGCCAGCTCCCCTACCGGGACAGTCGGAGGTGAGCAGTTCTTC.

The rearrangement joins TRBV6-6 to TRBJ1-6; 10 bases fit TRBD1. Germline values: CDR1 MNHNY, CDR2 SVGAGI (reference sequence). V lost 4 bases and J lost 7; bases outside the gene matches: 4. The CDR3 is made up of 15 amino acids. CDR3: CASSSPGQGNSPLHF. CDR3 nucleotide sequence: TGTGCCAGCAGTTCCCCGGGACAGGGGAATTCACCCCTCCACTTT.

V gene TRBV13 combines with J gene TRBJ2-1, with a possible D match to TRBD1 (5 bases). The germline CDR1 and CDR2 sequences are PRHDT and FYEKMQ (reference sequence). The CDR3 is 12 residues long. The V end was cut by 5 bases, the J end by 7 bases, with 9 bases between. DNA of the CDR3: TGTGCCAGCAGCATAAGGGGAAATGAGCAGTTCTTC. This sequence encodes CASSIRGNEQFF.

This clone was seen more than once but under ten times. V usage is TRBV19 and J usage is TRBJ1-6; perhaps TRBD1 as D (6 bases). Germline loops: CDR1 LNHDA, CDR2 SQIVND (reference sequence). The V and J ends lost 5 bases and 6 bases respectively, with 14 bases between them. This CDR3 comprises 15 residues. The CDR3 bases are TGTGCCAGTAGTCCCCGGACAGTTCCTAATTCACCCCTCCACTTT. Translating gives CASSPRTVPNSPLHF.

The V call is TRBV30, the J call TRBJ2-3; 9 nucleotides align to TRBD1. V shed 3 bases and J 0 bases; nucleotides not matched to a gene: 4. CDR1 is GTSNPN, CDR2 SVGIG, per germline (reference sequence). The CDR3 is 15 amino acids. CDR3 bases: TGTGCCTGGAGGGGACAGGGTATAAGCACAGATACGCAGTATTTT. Encoded protein: CAWRGQGISTDTQYF.

The chain couples TRBV10-3 to TRBJ2-1; 7 nucleotides line up with TRBD1. CDR3 length equals 14 residues. Germline lookup yields CDR1 ENHRY and CDR2 SYGVKD. With V trimmed by 0 bases and J by 9 bases, 5 bases remained unmatched. The CDR3 region has the DNA TGTGCCATCAGTGAGTCGGGCACAGGGGTTGAGCAGTTCTTC. Translated, it gives CAISESGTGVEQFF.

The CDR3 here is CASSPVSGKSQPQHF. The CDR3 region has the DNA TGTGCCAGCAGCCCAGTCTCGGGGAAAAGTCAGCCCCAGCATTTT. V and J are TRBV7-8 and TRBJ1-5, with D hard to call. Germline CDR1 is SGHVS and CDR2 is FQNEAQ. The CDR3 sequence is 15 residues long. V was clipped by 5 bases and J by 6 bases, with 17 bases between them. Drawing the rest from reference TRBV7-8 and TRBJ1-5, the complete variable domain is GAGVSQSPRYKVAKRGQDVALRCDPISGHVSLFWYQQALGQGPEFLTYFQNEAQLDKSGLPSDRFFAERPEGSVSTLKIQRTQQEDSAVYLCASSPVSGKSQPQHFGDGTRLSIL.

The CDR3 DNA reads as TGTGCCAGCAGCTTAACGGGCGAGCAGTTCTTC. Translating it yields CASSLTGEQFF. The rearrangement uses TRBV7-3 and TRBJ2-1, with D uncertain. Looked up from germline, CDR1 is SGHTA and CDR2 is FQGTGA. This CDR3 has 11 residues. V gave up 0 bases and J gave up 10 bases, with 4 bases separating them. Filled out from reference TRBV7-3 and TRBJ2-1, the complete variable domain reads GAGVSQTPSNKVTEKGKYVELRCDPISGHTALYWYRQSLGQGPEFLIYFQGTGAADDSGLPNDRFFAVRPEGSVSTLKIQRTERGDSAVYLCASSLTGEQFFGPGTRLTVL.

The gene calls are TRBV28 and TRBJ2-7; weak D call: TRBD1 (6 bases). CDR1 is MDHEN, CDR2 SYDVKM, per germline. Trimming stripped 9 bases from V and 1 base from J, with 7 bases between. This CDR3 region has 11 residues. The CDR3 loop is CASRGSYEQYF. The CDR3, as DNA: TGTGCCAGTAGGGGGTCCTACGAGCAGTACTTC.

The gene calls are TRBV6-6 and TRBJ1-5, with D possibly being TRBD1 (5 bases). The germline gives CDR1 MNHNY, CDR2 SVGAGI (reference sequence). This CDR3 contains 15 residues. V was cut by 5 bases and J by 6 bases, with 17 bases left in between. The CDR3 nucleotides are TGTGCCAGCAGTCTCGGATGGGGCGATCGTCAGCCCCAGCATTTT. It yields the protein CASSLGWGDRQPQHF.

This clone has only a few counts. At the DNA level, this CDR3 is encoded by other sequences in the same sample as well. The V and J genes are TRBV5-4 and TRBJ1-3, with 8 bases that match TRBD1. V shed 4 bases, J shed 5 bases, and the junction held 5 bases outside the gene matches. Per germline, CDR1 SGHNT and CDR2 YYREEE (reference sequence). The CDR3 consists of 14 residues. The CDR3 nucleotides are TGTGCCAGCAGCCCAGGACAGGGACGAAACACCATATATTTT. This codes for CASSPGQGRNTIYF.

The rearrangement uses TRBV15 and TRBJ2-7; D might be TRBD2 (5 bases). V was shortened by 0 bases and J by 2 bases, with 11 bases between the two germline ends. The CDR3 consists of 15 residues. The V gene's germline CDR1 is LNHNV and CDR2 YYDKDF (reference sequence). CDR3 region: CATSRERLAAYEQYF. CDR3 nucleotide sequence: TGTGCCACCAGCAGAGAACGGCTAGCCGCCTACGAGCAGTACTTC.

This chain connects TRBV7-3 to TRBJ2-1, with 8 nucleotides matching TRBD1. Losses at the gene ends were 5 bases for V and 13 bases for J; bases not matched to a gene: 7. CDR1 SGHTA and CDR2 FQGTGA come from the germline V gene. This CDR3 spans 12 amino acids. The CDR3 region is CASSPTGASQFF. CDR3 nucleotides: TGTGCCAGCAGCCCGACAGGGGCTAGTCAGTTCTTC.

This clone was counted once. The chain carries TRBV24-1 and TRBJ2-1, with 11 bases lining up with TRBD2. The V gene end was trimmed by 4 bases and the J gene end by 4 bases; junction bases not matched to a gene: 5. The germline CDR1 and CDR2 sequences are KGHDR and SFDVKD. The CDR3 runs 16 residues. CDR3 amino acids: CATSEAGTSGYNEQFF. The CDR3 nucleotides read TGTGCCACCAGTGAGGCGGGGACTAGCGGTTACAATGAGCAGTTCTTC.

There are a few counts of this clone. This chain connects TRBV19 to TRBJ2-7; TRBD2 might be the D (6 bases). The CDR3 is 13 residues long. The germline V gene has CDR1 LNHDA and CDR2 SQIVND (reference sequence). Trimming removed 4 bases at V and 2 bases at J, with 9 bases between. As DNA, the CDR3 is TGTGCCAGTAGTAGGGGACTCGCCTACGAGCAGTACTTC. Its protein is CASSRGLAYEQYF.

V usage is TRBV5-3 and J usage is TRBJ2-3; 12 bases match TRBD2. TRBV5-3 is an ORF, with its function uncertain. The V and J ends lost 4 bases and 4 bases, in that order; junction bases with no gene match: 10. This CDR3 has 17 amino acids. The CDR3 loop is CARSLRTSGIKADTQYF. CDR3 nucleotides: TGTGCCAGAAGCCTGAGGACTAGCGGGATTAAGGCAGATACGCAGTATTTT.

The J gene is TRBJ2-1, the V gene TRBV6-4, with D perhaps TRBD2 (6 bases). V lost 3 bases to trimming and J lost 5 bases, with 8 bases between them. The CDR3 consists of 13 residues. The germline V gene has CDR1 MRHNA and CDR2 SNTAGT. This CDR3 is CASSDAGHNEQFF. The CDR3 DNA reads TGTGCCAGCAGTGATGCGGGACACAATGAGCAGTTCTTC.

The chain couples TRBV5-1 to TRBJ1-3; D is uncertain. The CDR3 is 15 residues long. Deletions cut 0 bases from V and 2 bases from J, with 9 bases between. Per germline, CDR1 SGHRS and CDR2 YFSETQ. The CDR3, as DNA: TGCGCCAGCAGCTTGGATGCAGGCCCTGGAAACACCATATATTTT. This sequence encodes CASSLDAGPGNTIYF. The full variable domain, completed using reference TRBV5-1 and TRBJ1-3, is KAGVTQTPRYLIKTRGQQVTLSCSPISGHRSVSWYQQTPGQGLQFLFEYFSETQRNKGNFPGRFSGRQFSNSRSEMNVSTLELGDSALYLCASSLDAGPGNTIYFGEGSWLTVV.

CDR3 in DNA: TGTGCCAGCAGCCAAGATGGGCTTCCCTACAATGAGCAGTTCTTC. Translating gives CASSQDGLPYNEQFF. The J gene is TRBJ2-1, the V gene TRBV3-1 (or the pseudogene TRBV3-2); D is unresolved. The CDR3 covers 15 residues. Trimming left V 0 bases short and J 2 bases short, with 8 bases between. Per germline, CDR1 LGHDT and CDR2 YNNKEL (reference sequence).

The chain carries TRBV28 and TRBJ2-5; TRBD1 matches 11 bases. The length of the CDR3 is 15 residues. From germline, CDR1 is MDHEN and CDR2 SYDVKM. With V trimmed by 5 bases and J by 1 base, 3 bases remained unmatched. This chain's CDR3 is CASSPGTGGQETQYF. As DNA, the CDR3 is TGTGCCAGCAGTCCCGGGACAGGGGGCCAAGAGACCCAGTACTTC.